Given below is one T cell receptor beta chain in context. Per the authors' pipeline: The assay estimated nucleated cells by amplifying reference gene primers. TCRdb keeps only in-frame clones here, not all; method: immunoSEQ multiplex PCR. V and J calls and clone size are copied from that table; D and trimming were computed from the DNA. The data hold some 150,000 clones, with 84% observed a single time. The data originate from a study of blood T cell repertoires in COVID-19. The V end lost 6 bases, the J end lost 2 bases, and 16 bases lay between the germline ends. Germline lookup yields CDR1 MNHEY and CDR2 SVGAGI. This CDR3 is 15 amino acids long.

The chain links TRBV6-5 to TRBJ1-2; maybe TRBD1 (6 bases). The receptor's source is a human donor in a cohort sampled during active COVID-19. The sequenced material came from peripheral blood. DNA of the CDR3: TGTGCCAGCAGAAGAGATACAGGGTCAAACTATGGCTACACCTTC. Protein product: CASRRDTGSNYGYTF.